The 14 T cell receptor beta chains listed next were all sequenced from one sample in a study of blood T cell repertoires in COVID-19. Clones were read by immunoSEQ multiplex PCR, and TCRdb kept only the in-frame ones, dropping some. The repertoire holds about 160,000 clones, with around 85% as singletons. The sequenced material came from peripheral blood. These receptors all stem from a woman aged 70-85 years with acute or convalescent COVID-19.

The chain is built from TRBV6-6 and TRBJ2-5, with 7 nucleotides matching TRBD2. The length of the CDR3 is 14 residues. Germline V gene data show CDR1 as MNHNY and CDR2 as SVGAGI (reference sequence). The V segment lost 2 bases and the J segment 2 bases; nucleotides outside the gene matches: 2. CDR3 region: CASSYGLVQETQYF. CDR3 nucleotide sequence: TGTGCCAGCAGTTACGGACTAGTACAAGAGACCCAGTACTTC.

This chain uses TRBV5-1 with TRBJ1-1; D gene ambiguous. CDR1 is SGHRS and CDR2 is YFSETQ in the germline V gene. Trimming left V 1 base short and J 3 bases short, with 10 bases between. The CDR3 covers 14 residues. In DNA, the CDR3 is TGCGCCAGCAGCTTGTACGGGTATGACACTGAAGCTTTCTTT. It specifies CASSLYGYDTEAFF. Based on the CDR3 plus reference TRBV5-1 and TRBJ1-1, the full variable domain is KAGVTQTPRYLIKTRGQQVTLSCSPISGHRSVSWYQQTPGQGLQFLFEYFSETQRNKGNFPGRFSGRQFSNSRSEMNVSTLELGDSALYLCASSLYGYDTEAFFGQGTRLTVV.

This sequence joins TRBV19 and TRBJ1-1; the D gene is possibly TRBD1 (6 bases). The germline V gene has CDR1 LNHDA and CDR2 SQIVND (reference sequence). This CDR3 has 14 residues. V was clipped by 6 bases and J by 5 bases, with 16 bases between them. Here the CDR3 reads CASSDDRYPTEAFF. CDR3 DNA sequence: TGTGCCAGTAGCGATGACAGGTACCCAACTGAAGCTTTCTTT.

CDR3 region: CASSQDTSGSSYNEQFF. The CDR3 DNA is TGCGCCAGCAGCCAAGATACAAGCGGAAGCTCCTACAATGAGCAGTTCTTC. The chain is built from TRBV4-3 and TRBJ2-1; possible D gene TRBD2, 5 bases. V was pared by 0 bases and J by 0 bases, with 12 bases between. Germline V lookup: CDR1 LGHNA, CDR2 YSLEER. CDR3 length equals 17 residues.

The chain has TRBV5-1 and TRBJ1-1; 8 positions agree with TRBD1. The CDR3 has 13 amino acids. Germline V gives CDR1 SGHRS, CDR2 YFSETQ. Losses at the gene ends were 4 bases for V and 3 bases for J; bases not matched to a gene: 2. This CDR3 is CASSPDRDTEAFF. CDR3 coding DNA: TGCGCCAGCAGCCCGGACAGGGACACTGAAGCTTTCTTT.

The J gene is TRBJ2-1, the V gene TRBV6-5; a possible D gene is TRBD1 (5 bases). V was cut by 6 bases and J by 0 bases, with 9 bases left in between. The CDR3 totals 14 residues. The germline gives CDR1 MNHEY, CDR2 SVGAGI. The CDR3 DNA reads as TGTGCCAGCAGAGAGGACAACTCCTACAATGAGCAGTTCTTC. Its protein product is CASREDNSYNEQFF.

V gene TRBV14 combines with J gene TRBJ2-5; D unresolved. The length of the CDR3 is 14 residues. The V gene's germline CDR1 is SGHDN and CDR2 FVKESK. V lost 1 base and J 5 bases, leaving 11 bases between the germline ends. The CDR3: CASSQVPGGETQYF. As DNA, the CDR3 is TGTGCCAGCAGCCAAGTCCCGGGTGGGGAGACCCAGTACTTC.

This clone was counted a single time. The chain combines TRBV27 with TRBJ2-7; unclear D gene. Per germline, CDR1 MNHEY and CDR2 SMNVEV (reference sequence). The CDR3 is 12 amino acids. Trimming removed 3 bases at V and 1 base at J, with 4 bases between. CDR3: CASSFGSYEQYF. Written as DNA, the CDR3 is TGTGCCAGCAGTTTCGGGTCCTACGAGCAGTACTTC.

This chain's CDR3 is CASTPSTVQETQYF. The CDR3 nucleotides read TGTGCCAGTACCCCAAGCACGGTCCAAGAGACCCAGTACTTC. V usage is TRBV19 and J usage is TRBJ2-5; D unclear. Germline loops: CDR1 LNHDA, CDR2 SQIVND (reference sequence). V was shortened by 7 bases and J by 1 base, with 13 bases between the two germline ends. This CDR3 has 14 residues.

The genes are TRBV29-1 and TRBJ2-1; 12 nucleotides align to TRBD2. The CDR3 consists of 15 residues. The germline V gene has CDR1 SQVTM and CDR2 ANQGSEA. Trimming cost V 3 bases and J 8 bases; bases outside gene matches: 8. CDR3 coding DNA: TGCAGCGTTGATTTGACTAGCGGGAGTAGTGATGAGCAGTTCTTC. This gives the protein CSVDLTSGSSDEQFF.

J is TRBJ1-1 and V is TRBV10-2; no firm D call. The CDR3 loop spans 11 amino acids. V was cut by 3 bases and J by 11 bases, with 10 bases left in between. Germline V gene lookup returns CDR1 WSHSY and CDR2 SAAADI. For the CDR3, the DNA is TGCGCCAGCAGTGATGAGCCACCGGCTTTCTTT. Translated, it gives CASSDEPPAFF.

The chain recombines TRBV7-9 with TRBJ1-5; weak D call: TRBD1 (5 bases). The CDR3 length is 16 residues. The V end lost 1 base, the J end lost 0 bases, and 10 bases lay between the germline ends. Germline assignment: CDR1 SEHNR and CDR2 FQNEAQ (reference sequence). The CDR3 reads CASSLGSGDSNQPQHF. DNA of the CDR3: TGTGCCAGCAGCTTAGGATCGGGGGATAGCAATCAGCCCCAGCATTTT.

The J gene is TRBJ1-2, the V gene TRBV3-1 (or the pseudogene TRBV3-2), with 7 bases lining up with TRBD1. CDR1 is LGHDT and CDR2 is YNNKEL in the germline V gene (reference sequence). Trimming cost V 2 bases and J 4 bases; bases outside gene matches: 7. CDR3 length: 15 amino acids. The CDR3 loop reads CASSQYRGRTYGYTF. The CDR3 nucleotides are TGTGCCAGCAGCCAATACAGGGGCAGAACCTATGGCTACACCTTC.

Only one count was recorded for this clone. The chain couples TRBV5-1 to TRBJ2-1; 9 bases match TRBD1. Germline CDR1 SGHRS, CDR2 YFSETQ. The CDR3 is 16 residues long. J lost 8 bases, V lost 4 bases, and 13 bases had no gene match. CDR3 sequence (DNA): TGCGCCAGCAGCAAGCCGACCGGGACAGGGTCGGATGAGCAGTTCTTC. Translation gives CASSKPTGTGSDEQFF.